Listed below are T cell receptor beta chains from one sample, sequenced in a study of T cell responses to AZD1222 COVID-19 vaccine. Method: immunoSEQ multiplex PCR; TCRdb's copy keeps in-frame clones and lacks some. Found here are around 150,000 clones, 70% to 90% of them singletons; the top ten hold 7.9%. The sequencing here drew on peripheral blood, taken 28 days after the second dose of the MenACWY control vaccine. The receptors here all came from an adult who received the MenACWY meningococcal vaccine as a control. Each CDR3 is given with its conserved first and last residue. D genes are given only for firm matches.

j_call v_call d_call cdr3_aa
TRBJ2-2 TRBV3-1/TRBV3-2 - CASSQSYRAAPGELFF
TRBJ1-5 TRBV27 - CASSTGSLKPQHF
TRBJ2-5 TRBV2 - CASTITGKETQYF
TRBJ2-5 TRBV11-2 TRBD2 CASSLYQREGDETQYF
TRBJ1-6 TRBV12-3/TRBV12-4 - CASSFRDRSPLHF
TRBJ1-2 TRBV7-8 - CASSLRQDNNYGYTF
TRBJ2-7 TRBV5-4 TRBD1 CASSPTGGRGDEQYF
TRBJ1-3 TRBV18 TRBD1 CASSPSGQGATIYF
TRBJ1-6 TRBV6-5 - CASKYRDRYSPLHF
TRBJ2-7 TRBV3-1/TRBV3-2 - CASSQGPGQKYF
TRBJ2-7 TRBV11-3 - CASSLDSGASEQYF
TRBJ2-3 TRBV7-9 - CASSLVDTDTQYF
TRBJ2-7 TRBV9 - CASSVSGSLDYEQYF
TRBJ1-4 TRBV24-1 - CATTGVLLTARDEKLFF
TRBJ1-1 TRBV3-1/TRBV3-2 - CASSQELKAFF
TRBJ1-4 TRBV5-6 TRBD1 CASTTWTGGGEKLFF
TRBJ1-1 TRBV6-5 TRBD1 CALQGARNTEAFF
TRBJ2-1 TRBV5-1 TRBD2 CASSLWASGGAFNEQFF
TRBJ1-6 TRBV6-1 - CASSEAPSPLHF
TRBJ2-7 TRBV30 TRBD1 CAWSRDRDEQYF
TRBJ2-5 TRBV19 - CASSWQGVQETQYF
TRBJ1-6 TRBV19 - CASSIERSPLHF